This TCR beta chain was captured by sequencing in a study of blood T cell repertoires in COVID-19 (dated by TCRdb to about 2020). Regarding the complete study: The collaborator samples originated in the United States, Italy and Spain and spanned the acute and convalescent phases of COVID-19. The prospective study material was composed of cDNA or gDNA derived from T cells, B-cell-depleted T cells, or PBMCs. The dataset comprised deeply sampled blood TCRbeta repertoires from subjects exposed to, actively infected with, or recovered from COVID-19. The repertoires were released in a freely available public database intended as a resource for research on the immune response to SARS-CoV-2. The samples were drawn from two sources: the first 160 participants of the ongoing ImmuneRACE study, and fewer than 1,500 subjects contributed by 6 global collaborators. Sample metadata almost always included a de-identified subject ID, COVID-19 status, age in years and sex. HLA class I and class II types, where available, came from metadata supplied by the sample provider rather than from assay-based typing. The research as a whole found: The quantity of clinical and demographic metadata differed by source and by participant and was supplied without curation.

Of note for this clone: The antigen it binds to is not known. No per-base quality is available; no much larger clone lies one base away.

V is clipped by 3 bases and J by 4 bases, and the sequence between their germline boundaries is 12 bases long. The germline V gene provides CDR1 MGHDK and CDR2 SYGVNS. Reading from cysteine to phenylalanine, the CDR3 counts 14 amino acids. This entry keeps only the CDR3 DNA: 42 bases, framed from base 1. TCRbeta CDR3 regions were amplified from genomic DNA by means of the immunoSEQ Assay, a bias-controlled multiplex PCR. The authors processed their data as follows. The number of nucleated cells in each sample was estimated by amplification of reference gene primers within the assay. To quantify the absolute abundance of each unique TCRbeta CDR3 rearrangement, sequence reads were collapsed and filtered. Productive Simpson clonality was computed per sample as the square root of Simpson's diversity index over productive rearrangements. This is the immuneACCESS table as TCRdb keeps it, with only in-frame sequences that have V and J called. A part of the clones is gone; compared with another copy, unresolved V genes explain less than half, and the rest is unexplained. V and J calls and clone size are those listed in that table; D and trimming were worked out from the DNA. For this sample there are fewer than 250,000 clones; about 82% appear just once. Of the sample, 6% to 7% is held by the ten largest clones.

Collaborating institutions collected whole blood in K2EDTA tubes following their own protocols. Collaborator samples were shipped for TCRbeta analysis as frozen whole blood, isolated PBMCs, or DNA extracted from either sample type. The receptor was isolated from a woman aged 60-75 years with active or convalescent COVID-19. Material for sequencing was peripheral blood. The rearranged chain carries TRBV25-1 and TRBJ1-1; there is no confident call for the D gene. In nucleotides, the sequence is TGTGCCAGCAGTGACTACGTGGGCTCCACTGAAGCTTTCTTT. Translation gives CASSDYVGSTEAFF.